This is a list of T cell receptor beta chains from one sample in a study of a mutant IDH1 vaccine in newly diagnosed glioma. The antigens these receptors bind are not known. Profiled with immunoSEQ multiplex PCR; TCRdb holds only in-frame clones, not every one. The data hold about 110,000 clones, with roughly 90% observed a single time. Specimen: PBMCs, collected from a glioma patient whose treatment included an IDH1 peptide vaccine. The receptor set was obtained from a woman in her forties or fifties with glioma. CDR3s include the opening cysteine and the closing phenylalanine or tryptophan. A D gene is named only where the DNA matches it firmly. The size of a clone is reported for some rows only, either as once, few or many, or as a class for expanded clones.

size,V,D,J,CDR3,DNA
.,TRBV10-3,.,TRBJ2-7,CAINGPGYEQYF,TGTGCCATCAATGGCCCAGGGTACGAGCAGTACTTC
.,TRBV30,.,TRBJ1-2,CAWDLGSNYGYTF,TGTGCCTGGGATTTAGGCTCAAACTATGGCTACACCTTC
.,TRBV6-1,.,TRBJ2-5,CASSELERMSETQYF,TGTGCCAGCAGTGAACTGGAGCGTATGTCAGAGACCCAGTACTTC
.,TRBV7-3,.,TRBJ2-2,CASSSGHNANTGELFF,TGTGCCAGCAGCTCCGGACACAACGCGAACACCGGGGAGCTGTTTTTT
.,TRBV5-6,.,TRBJ1-2,CASTRWAGKLYGYTF,TGTGCCAGCACCCGCTGGGCAGGAAAACTATATGGCTACACCTTC
.,TRBV7-9,.,TRBJ2-7,CASSLTRAVTYEQYF,TGTGCCAGCAGCTTAACCCGGGCAGTAACCTACGAGCAGTACTTC
.,TRBV7-9,.,TRBJ2-1,CASDATEAGIYNEQFF,TGTGCCAGCGACGCCACCGAAGCGGGTATTTACAATGAGCAGTTCTTC
.,TRBV27,TRBD1,TRBJ2-1,CASSPGQVYNEQFF,TGTGCCAGCAGTCCCGGACAGGTTTACAATGAGCAGTTCTTC
.,TRBV19,.,TRBJ1-1,CASSIWGGRDTEAFF,TGTGCCAGTAGTATATGGGGAGGGCGGGACACTGAAGCTTTCTTT
.,TRBV10-2,TRBD2,TRBJ2-1,CASSTTSLNYNEQFF,TGCGCCAGCAGCACGACTAGCTTGAATTACAATGAGCAGTTCTTC
.,TRBV10-3,TRBD1,TRBJ2-7,CAISPRDRETYEQYF,TGTGCCATCAGTCCTAGGGACAGGGAGACCTACGAGCAGTACTTC
.,TRBV5-5,.,TRBJ1-5,CASSLGAGQPQHF,TGTGCCAGCAGCTTGGGGGCAGGTCAGCCCCAGCATTTT
.,TRBV5-1,.,TRBJ1-3,CASSLGGTSSGNTIYF,TGCGCCAGCAGCTTAGGTGGGACCAGCTCTGGAAACACCATATATTTT
.,TRBV30,.,TRBJ2-5,CAWSTHGAFQETQYF,TGTGCCTGGAGTACTCACGGGGCCTTCCAAGAGACCCAGTACTTC
.,TRBV7-3,.,TRBJ2-3,CASSLGGLRSTDTQYF,TGTGCCAGCAGCTTAGGTGGGCTACGAAGCACAGATACGCAGTATTTT
.,TRBV18,TRBD2,TRBJ2-7,CASSRATMAGGSYEQYF,TGTGCCAGCTCACGGGCAACCATGGCGGGAGGATCCTACGAGCAGTACTTC
.,TRBV7-2,.,TRBJ1-1,CASSLSGGLEAFF,TGTGCCAGCAGCTTATCAGGAGGGTTAGAAGCTTTCTTT
.,TRBV28,.,TRBJ2-2,CASSLWDLNTGELFF,TGTGCCAGCAGTTTGTGGGATCTCAACACCGGGGAGCTGTTTTTT
once,TRBV27,TRBD1,TRBJ2-3,CASSFFPGQGASTDTQYF,TGTGCCAGCAGTTTTTTTCCGGGACAGGGGGCGAGCACAGATACGCAGTATTTT
.,TRBV4-1,.,TRBJ1-4,CASSPQAVNEKLFF,TGCGCCAGCAGCCCTCAAGCCGTTAATGAAAAACTGTTTTTT
.,TRBV19,.,TRBJ1-2,CAGSSGVGYTF,TGTGCCGGCTCCTCAGGGGTTGGCTACACCTTC
.,TRBV7-3,.,TRBJ2-1,CASSWDGRAPREQFF,TGTGCCAGCAGCTGGGATGGGCGGGCGCCAAGGGAGCAGTTCTTC
.,TRBV4-2,.,TRBJ2-5,CASSQEGLGARETQYF,TGTGCCAGCAGCCAAGAGGGTCTAGGGGCCCGAGAGACCCAGTACTTC
.,TRBV27,.,TRBJ1-5,CASSLSLNQPQHF,TGTGCCAGCAGTTTATCTCTAAATCAGCCCCAGCATTTT
.,TRBV29-1,.,TRBJ1-2,CSVEGPGNYGYTF,TGCAGCGTTGAAGGGCCGGGGAACTATGGCTACACCTTC
.,TRBV4-2,.,TRBJ2-7,CASSQDLVESEQYF,TGTGCCAGCAGCCAAGATCTCGTGGAGTCCGAGCAGTACTTC
.,TRBV18,.,TRBJ1-2,CASSPGSHTSYTF,TGTGCCAGCTCACCAGGCAGTCATACAAGCTACACCTTC
.,TRBV6-5,.,TRBJ2-2,CASSYDRPNTGELFF,TGTGCCAGCAGTTACGATCGGCCGAACACCGGGGAGCTGTTTTTT
.,TRBV30,TRBD1,TRBJ1-2,CARTGHNYGYTF,TGTGCCAGGACAGGACATAACTATGGCTACACCTTC
.,TRBV6-6,TRBD2,TRBJ2-2,CATIAGLANTGELFF,TGTGCCACCATAGCCGGACTAGCCAACACCGGGGAGCTGTTTTTT
once,TRBV4-1,.,TRBJ2-7,CASSQGRGKGNEQYF,TGCGCCAGCAGCCAAGGGCGTGGGAAGGGCAACGAGCAGTACTTC
few,TRBV5-1,TRBD1,TRBJ1-1,CASSLVRQGQSYKNTEAFF,TGCGCCAGCAGCCTTGTCCGACAGGGCCAATCGTATAAGAACACTGAAGCTTTCTTT
.,TRBV5-1,.,TRBJ2-7,CASSLSDHPYEQYF,TGCGCCAGCAGCTTGTCGGACCATCCCTACGAGCAGTACTTC
.,TRBV29-1,.,TRBJ2-2,CSVESRSNTGELFF,TGCAGCGTTGAATCCCGGTCGAACACCGGGGAGCTGTTTTTT
.,TRBV6-5,TRBD1,TRBJ1-2,CASSRKQGAYGYTF,TGTGCCAGCAGCCGTAAACAGGGGGCCTATGGCTACACCTTC
.,TRBV29-1,.,TRBJ1-4,CSVRAASEKLFF,TGCAGCGTTCGGGCAGCTAGTGAAAAACTGTTTTTT
once,TRBV7-3,.,TRBJ2-7,CASSLTSGYEQYF,TGTGCCAGCAGCTTAACGTCGGGCTACGAGCAGTACTTC
.,TRBV28,TRBD1,TRBJ1-2,CASSDRGYGYTF,TGTGCCAGCAGCGACAGGGGATATGGCTACACCTTC
.,TRBV7-9,.,TRBJ2-2,CASSSARGPNTGELFF,TGTGCCAGCAGCTCGGCGCGGGGGCCGAACACCGGGGAGCTGTTTTTT
.,TRBV5-4,.,TRBJ1-2,CASSLDRTDGYTF,TGTGCCAGCAGCTTGGATAGGACAGATGGCTACACCTTC
.,TRBV10-2,.,TRBJ2-5,CASSPTGDGRETQYF,TGCGCCAGCAGCCCCACGGGGGATGGTCGAGAGACCCAGTACTTC
.,TRBV28,.,TRBJ2-2,CASSSTTGRKDSGELFF,TGTGCCAGCAGTTCAACGACGGGACGAAAGGATTCCGGGGAGCTGTTTTTT
few,TRBV5-6,.,TRBJ1-2,CASSFGANYGYTF,TGTGCCAGCAGCTTTGGGGCTAACTATGGCTACACCTTC
.,TRBV20-1,.,TRBJ2-4,CSAREENIQYF,TGCAGTGCTAGAGAAGAAAACATTCAGTACTTC
.,TRBV2,.,TRBJ2-3,CASVGTISRTDTQYF,TGTGCCAGCGTCGGGACAATTAGCCGCACAGATACGCAGTATTTT
.,TRBV29-1,TRBD2,TRBJ2-5,CSVEGTSGQETQYF,TGCAGCGTTGAAGGGACTAGCGGCCAAGAGACCCAGTACTTC
few,TRBV23-1,.,TRBJ2-7,CASSQSSRAGPYEQYF,TGCGCCAGCAGTCAATCGTCTAGAGCGGGCCCCTACGAGCAGTACTTC
few,TRBV4-1,.,TRBJ2-1,CASSLYNEQFF,TGCGCCAGCAGTCTATACAATGAGCAGTTCTTC
.,TRBV30,.,TRBJ2-1,CAWSTLVHEQFF,TGTGCCTGGAGTACTCTGGTCCATGAGCAGTTCTTC
.,TRBV5-1,TRBD2,TRBJ2-3,CASSIRLAARGDTQYF,TGCGCCAGCAGCATCCGCCTAGCGGCCCGCGGAGATACGCAGTATTTT
.,TRBV5-1,TRBD1,TRBJ2-1,CASRDRVYNEQFF,TGCGCCAGCAGGGACAGGGTATACAATGAGCAGTTCTTC
.,TRBV28,.,TRBJ2-6,CASSFGGSFSSGANVLTF,TGTGCCAGCAGTTTTGGGGGGTCGTTCTCCTCTGGGGCCAACGTCCTGACTTTC
.,TRBV6-5,TRBD2,TRBJ2-1,CASSGLAGANEQFF,TGTGCCAGCAGCGGACTAGCGGGAGCCAATGAGCAGTTCTTC
.,TRBV19,.,TRBJ2-3,CASSISGRGGDTQYF,TGTGCCAGTAGTATATCGGGACGGGGCGGCGATACGCAGTATTTT
.,TRBV27,TRBD1,TRBJ2-7,CASSSRGPTYEQYF,TGTGCCAGCAGTTCCAGGGGGCCCACCTACGAGCAGTACTTC
.,TRBV28,.,TRBJ1-2,CASSLLQQSNYGYTF,TGTGCCAGCAGTTTATTGCAGCAGTCTAACTATGGCTACACCTTC